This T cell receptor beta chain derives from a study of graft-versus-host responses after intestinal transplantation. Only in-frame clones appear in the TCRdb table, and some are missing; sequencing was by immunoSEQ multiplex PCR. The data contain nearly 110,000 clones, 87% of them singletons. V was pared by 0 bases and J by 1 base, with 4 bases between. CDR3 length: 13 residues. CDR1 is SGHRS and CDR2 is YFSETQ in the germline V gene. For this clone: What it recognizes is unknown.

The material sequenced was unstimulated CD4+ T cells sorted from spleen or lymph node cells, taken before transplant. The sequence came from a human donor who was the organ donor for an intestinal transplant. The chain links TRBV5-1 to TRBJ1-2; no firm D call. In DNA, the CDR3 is TGCGCCAGCAGCTTGGTTGATAACTATGGCTACACCTTC. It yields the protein CASSLVDNYGYTF.